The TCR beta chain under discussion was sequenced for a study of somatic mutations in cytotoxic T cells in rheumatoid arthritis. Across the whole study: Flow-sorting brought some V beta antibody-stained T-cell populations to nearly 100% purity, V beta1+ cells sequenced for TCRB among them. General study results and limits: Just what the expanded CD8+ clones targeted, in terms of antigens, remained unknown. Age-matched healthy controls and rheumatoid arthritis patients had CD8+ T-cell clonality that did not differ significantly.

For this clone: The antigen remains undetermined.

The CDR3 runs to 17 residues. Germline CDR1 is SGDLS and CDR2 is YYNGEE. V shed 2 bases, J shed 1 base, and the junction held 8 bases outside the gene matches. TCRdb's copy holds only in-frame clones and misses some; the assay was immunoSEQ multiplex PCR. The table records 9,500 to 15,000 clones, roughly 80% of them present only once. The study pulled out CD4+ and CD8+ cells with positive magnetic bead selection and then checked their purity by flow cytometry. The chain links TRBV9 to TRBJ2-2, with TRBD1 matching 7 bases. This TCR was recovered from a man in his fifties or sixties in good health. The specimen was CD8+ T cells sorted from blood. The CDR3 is CASSVRPGTVNTGELFF. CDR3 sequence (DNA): TGTGCCAGCAGCGTGAGGCCGGGGACAGTGAACACCGGGGAGCTGTTTTTT. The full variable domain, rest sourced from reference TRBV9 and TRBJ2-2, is DSGVTQTPKHLITATGQRVTLRCSPRSGDLSVYWYQQSLDQGLQFLIQYYNGEERAKGNILERFSAQQFPDLHSELNLSSLELGDSALYFCASSVRPGTVNTGELFFGEGSRLTVL.